Shown below are 7 T cell receptor beta chains from a single sample sequenced in a study of shared clonotypes between healthy human individuals. Clones were read by immunoSEQ multiplex PCR, and TCRdb kept only the in-frame ones, dropping some. The sample yields 760,000 or so clones, approximately 97% seen once. Terminally differentiated effector memory CD45RA+ cells were excluded from the naive CD8 cells, which were CD45RO-negative and positively selected for CCR7. The sample consisted of naive CD8+ T cells sorted from blood. The receptors stem from a man aged 25 to 40 in good health.

CDR3 in DNA: TGCAGCGTCAAGTCCCGGGACAGGCCCTACAATGAGCAGTTCTTC. It yields the protein CSVKSRDRPYNEQFF. The genes are TRBV29-1 and TRBJ2-1; 8 nucleotides line up with TRBD1. Germline V gene data show CDR1 as SQVTM and CDR2 as ANQGSEA. The CDR3 runs to 15 residues. The junction had 9 bases not matched to a gene; V was cut back by 6 bases and J by 2 bases.

CDR3 sequence: CASGTSGFQETQYF. DNA of the CDR3: TGCGCCAGCGGGACTAGCGGGTTCCAAGAGACCCAGTACTTC. The J gene is TRBJ2-5, the V gene TRBV10-2, with 12 bases fitting TRBD2. V shed 8 bases and J 1 base; nucleotides not matched to a gene: 2. Per the germline V gene, CDR1 is WSHSY and CDR2 is SAAADI. CDR3 length: 14 residues.

The genes are TRBV6-5 and TRBJ1-1, with 7 positions matching TRBD1. CDR1 is MNHEY, CDR2 SVGAGI, per germline. The CDR3 totals 15 residues. V shed 0 bases and J 6 bases; nucleotides not matched to a gene: 7. CDR3 nucleotide sequence: TGTGCCAGCAGTTACTCGTGGGGGACAGCGTCTGAAGCTTTCTTT. This gives the protein CASSYSWGTASEAFF.

The V and J genes are TRBV10-3 and TRBJ2-1, with 9 bases lining up with TRBD2. From germline, CDR1 is ENHRY and CDR2 SYGVKD. CDR3 length: 22 amino acids. Unmatched junction bases numbered 27, after V lost 5 bases and J lost 4 bases. CDR3 sequence (DNA): TGTGCCATCAGTTCTAGCGGGAAGGTAGCGAGTTCCGGCGAGTTGTTTTACAATGAGCAGTTCTTC. Amino acid sequence: CAISSSGKVASSGELFYNEQFF.

This chain joins TRBV7-9 and TRBJ2-7; D remains ambiguous. Germline CDR1 reads SEHNR; CDR2 reads FQNEAQ (reference sequence). The CDR3 consists of 14 residues. V was clipped by 4 bases and J by 5 bases, with 15 bases between them. CDR3 in amino acids: CASSWADYKNEQYF. As DNA, the CDR3 is TGTGCCAGCAGCTGGGCGGATTATAAGAACGAGCAGTACTTC.

V is TRBV11-2 and J is TRBJ2-7; TRBD1 is a possible D gene (5 bases). The germline gives CDR1 SGHAT, CDR2 FQNNGV. This CDR3 is 14 amino acids long. Trimming took off 0 bases at V and 2 bases at J, with 8 bases between the two ends. The CDR3 loop reads CASSLDRQTYEQYF. The DNA of the CDR3 is TGTGCCAGCAGCTTAGACCGACAGACCTACGAGCAGTACTTC.

V usage is TRBV29-1 and J usage is TRBJ2-2, with 7 bases lining up with TRBD1. The ends lost 7 bases at V and 0 bases at J; junction bases unmatched: 5. The germline V gene encodes CDR1 SQVTM and CDR2 ANQGSEA. The CDR3 extends over 14 amino acids. CDR3 residues: CSGTGTANTGELFF. The CDR3 region has the DNA TGCAGCGGGACCGGGACAGCGAACACCGGGGAGCTGTTTTTT.